The rows below give T cell receptor beta chains drawn from one sample of a study of early T cells in non-severe SARS-CoV-2 infection. TCRdb reprocessed the 5' RACE reads with MiXCR, giving one entry per CDR3 protein. The sample consists of 84,000 or so distinct CDR3 sequences, around 15% of them appearing once. The sequencing input was whole blood. The receptors shown here come from an adult who was a healthcare worker with PCR-confirmed SARS-CoV-2 infection or an uninfected control (not recorded which). Each CDR3 is given with its conserved first and last residue. The D gene is left open where the match is weak. For some rows the clone size is stated as once, few or many, or as a class when expanded; others skip it.

v_call	cdr3_length	d_call	j_call	clone_size	cdr3_nt	cdr3_aa
TRBV28	11	-	TRBJ2-7	many	TGTGCCAGCAGAAGGGGCCACGAGCAGTACTTC	CASRRGHEQYF
TRBV18	16	-	TRBJ2-3	few	TGTGCCAGCTCACCAGCCGGGACTCCCCACACAGATACGCAGTATTTT	CASSPAGTPHTDTQYF
TRBV6-5	14	-	TRBJ2-5	few	TGTGCCAGCAGTTACTCCGGAAATCAAGAGACCCAGTACTTC	CASSYSGNQETQYF
TRBV29-1	13	-	TRBJ2-3	-	TGCAGCGTTGCCTCCCCCAGCACAGATACGCAGTATTTT	CSVASPSTDTQYF
TRBV10-3	15	TRBD1	TRBJ2-7	-	TGTGCCATCAGTGAGCCGGGACAGGCGGGGTACGAGCAGTACTTC	CAISEPGQAGYEQYF
TRBV11-2	14	-	TRBJ1-1	many	TGTGCCAGCAGCCCCCTTGGGAATCCCACTGAAGCTTTCTTT	CASSPLGNPTEAFF
TRBV6-2/TRBV6-3	15	TRBD1	TRBJ1-2	-	TGTGCCAGCAGTCCCCCCCCGGACAGGGGCTATGGCTACACCTTC	CASSPPPDRGYGYTF
TRBV29-1	12	-	TRBJ1-1	few	TGCAGCGTTATTCCGGGACCCGGGGCAGCTTTCTTT	CSVIPGPGAAFF
TRBV7-8	14	TRBD1	TRBJ2-7	many	TGTGCCAGCAGCTCAAGACAGGGGAGGTACGAGCAGTACTTC	CASSSRQGRYEQYF
TRBV12-2	12	-	TRBJ1-5	few	TGTGCAAGTCGCTTAGCGCCTCAGCCCCAGCATTTT	CASRLAPQPQHF
TRBV12-3/TRBV12-4	14	-	TRBJ1-1	few	TGTGCCAGCAGTTTTACCAGACCGAACACTGAAGCTTTCTTT	CASSFTRPNTEAFF
TRBV11-2	15	-	TRBJ2-7	-	TGTGCCAGCAGCCCGGCTGTCGGGCAGGCCTACGCGCAGTACTTC	CASSPAVGQAYAQYF
TRBV27	11	-	TRBJ2-7	few	TGTGCCAGCAAGAAAGGCTACGAGCAGTACTTC	CASKKGYEQYF
TRBV3-1	15	-	TRBJ2-1	many	TGTGCCAGCAGCCAAACCCCTCTCCTTTACAATGAGCAGTTCTTC	CASSQTPLLYNEQFF
TRBV20-1	15	-	TRBJ2-1	few	TGCAGTGCTAGGGGGGCGTACTTTAACTACAATGAGCAGTTCTTC	CSARGAYFNYNEQFF
TRBV6-6	15	TRBD1	TRBJ1-1	many	TGTGCCAGCACCAAGACAGGGTCGGGAAACACTGAAGCTTTCTTT	CASTKTGSGNTEAFF
TRBV7-3	16	TRBD2	TRBJ2-1	-	TGTGCCAGCAGCTCGGGTAGCGGGGGAGGCTACAATGAGCAGTTCTTC	CASSSGSGGGYNEQFF
TRBV29-1	13	TRBD1	TRBJ1-2	few	TGCAGCGTTATACAGGGGTCTAACTATGGCTACACCTTC	CSVIQGSNYGYTF
TRBV27	14	-	TRBJ2-2	few	TGTGCCAGCAGACAAGGAAGGAACACCGGGGAGCTGTTTTTT	CASRQGRNTGELFF
TRBV20-1	16	-	TRBJ2-3	few	TGCAGTGCCACGCCCCGAGGACTGCTTAGCACAGATACGCAGTATTTT	CSATPRGLLSTDTQYF
TRBV7-9	15	-	TRBJ2-3	few	TGTGCCAGCAGTTTACACTCAGGGGGCACAGATACGCAGTATTTT	CASSLHSGGTDTQYF
TRBV20-1	14	TRBD1	TRBJ2-3	-	TGCAGTGCTAGTCAGACAGGGGTTACAGATACGCAGTATTTT	CSASQTGVTDTQYF
TRBV5-1	16	TRBD2	TRBJ2-3	-	TGCGCCAGCAGCTTTAGCGGGGGGACTATGACAGATACGCAGTATTTT	CASSFSGGTMTDTQYF
TRBV28	12	-	TRBJ2-2	-	TGTGCCAGCACCGGGACTACCGGGGAGCTGTTTTTT	CASTGTTGELFF
TRBV4-3	16	-	TRBJ1-4	few	TGCGCCAGCAGCCAAGTCTCCGGGACGACTCGTGAAAAACTGTTTTTT	CASSQVSGTTREKLFF